These T cell receptor beta chains were read from a single sample in a study of cytomegalovirus exposure and HLA in healthy donors. Here immunoSEQ multiplex PCR was the method, and the copy in TCRdb shows in-frame clones only, minus some. The table has around 140,000 clones, about 74% seen once. The sample taken for sequencing was PBMCs. All receptors derive from a male donor in good health and CMV-seronegative. The CDR3 runs from the conserved cysteine through the conserved F or W. The order of the fields is V gene, J gene, CDR3 protein.

>TRBV11-2|TRBJ2-7
CASSLEQGGAYEQYF
>TRBV7-2|TRBJ2-1
CASSLVTGGYNEQFF
>TRBV19|TRBJ2-7
CASKGTGAEQYF
>TRBV9|TRBJ2-7
CASSPRERGYLYEQYF
>TRBV28|TRBJ2-1
CASSPAGPSYNEQFF
>TRBV6-4|TRBJ2-1
CASAAVAGANNEQFF
>TRBV19|TRBJ1-1
CASSKPRGEAFF
>TRBV28|TRBJ1-5
CASSSGGVGNQPQHF
>TRBV28|TRBJ1-3
CASSLSPTGGLGGNTIYF
>TRBV7-9|TRBJ1-5
CASSLPGSGPWPQHF
>TRBV4-3|TRBJ2-7
CASSASAGFGASGSFRFDEQYF
>TRBV28|TRBJ1-2
CASTLRDRHNYGYTF
>TRBV7-6|TRBJ2-1
CASSPRVNLGNEQFF